A single sample is the source of the 2 T cell receptor beta chains below, sequenced in a study of blood T cell repertoires in COVID-19. Method: immunoSEQ multiplex PCR; TCRdb's copy keeps in-frame clones and lacks some. The sample has 150,000 to 200,000 clones, roughly nine tenths seen once. The sequencing sample was made of PBMCs or T cells enriched from blood (not recorded which). The receptors derive from a middle-aged woman with acute COVID-19.

This chain links TRBV6-5 with TRBJ1-2, with 8 positions matching TRBD1. V gave up 4 bases and J gave up 4 bases; unmatched junction bases: 8. This CDR3 is built from 15 residues. Looked up from germline, CDR1 is MNHEY and CDR2 is SVGAGI. CDR3 amino acids: CASSSRTGSGYGYTF. CDR3 in DNA: TGTGCCAGCAGTTCTAGGACAGGGTCCGGCTATGGCTACACCTTC.

The chain is built from TRBV5-1 and TRBJ2-1, with 8 bases aligning to TRBD2. The germline CDR1 and CDR2 sequences are SGHRS and YFSETQ. V lost 3 bases and J lost 7; bases outside the gene matches: 15. The CDR3 is 17 residues long. The CDR3 bases are TGCGCCAGCAGCTCGGAGGGGATGGCTAGCGGGTGGAATGAGCAGTTCTTC. It codes for CASSSEGMASGWNEQFF.